These T cell receptor beta chains were read from a single sample in a study of lymphopenia after photon versus proton radiotherapy. Profiling relied on immunoSEQ multiplex PCR, and the TCRdb table lists in-frame clones only, not all of them. Of over 20,000 clones in the sample, less than 90% were seen once. This material consisted of peripheral blood, taken from a patient treated with photon-based radiotherapy. All receptors derive from a woman aged 45-65 years with pancreatic cancer. The CDR3 runs from the conserved cysteine through the conserved F or W. D genes are given only for firm matches. Clone size, where shown, is once, few, many, or a class for clones that have expanded.

TRBD1,TRBJ2-1,NA,TRBV4-3,CASSQEGQGADEQFF,TGCGCCAGCAGCCAAGAAGGACAGGGGGCTGATGAGCAGTTCTTC
NA,TRBJ1-1,NA,TRBV19,CASSIGPRNTEAFF,TGTGCCAGTAGTATAGGGCCAAGGAACACTGAAGCTTTCTTT
NA,TRBJ2-1,NA,TRBV7-2,CASSPWPRGSSNEQFF,TGTGCCAGCAGCCCATGGCCAAGAGGGTCAAGCAATGAGCAGTTCTTC
TRBD1,TRBJ1-5,few,TRBV19,CASSRTGEGGNQPQHF,TGTGCCAGTAGTCGGACAGGGGAGGGAGGCAATCAGCCCCAGCATTTT
NA,TRBJ2-7,NA,TRBV28,CASSGPPTYEQYF,TGTGCCAGCAGTGGCCCCCCGACCTACGAGCAGTACTTC
TRBD2,TRBJ2-2,NA,TRBV6-1,CASSELAGGPGELFF,TGTGCCAGCAGTGAGCTAGCGGGAGGGCCCGGGGAGCTGTTTTTT
NA,TRBJ1-1,NA,TRBV11-2,CASSPRSRGGLGLLGAFF,TGTGCCAGCAGCCCCCGCTCGCGGGGGGGCTTGGGGCTTCTAGGAGCTTTCTTT
NA,TRBJ1-3,NA,TRBV7-2,CASSPDRISGNTIYF,TGTGCCAGCAGCCCTGACAGGATCTCTGGAAACACCATATATTTT
NA,TRBJ1-5,NA,TRBV29-1,CSVVWAESRYNQPQHF,TGCAGCGTTGTCTGGGCAGAATCGAGATACAATCAGCCCCAGCATTTT
TRBD2,TRBJ2-7,NA,TRBV4-2,CASSHVTSGSKEQYF,TGTGCCAGCAGCCATGTCACTAGCGGGAGTAAAGAGCAGTACTTC
TRBD1,TRBJ1-2,NA,TRBV19,CASNRDSASNYGYTF,TGTGCCAGTAACCGGGACAGCGCCTCCAACTATGGCTACACCTTC
NA,TRBJ2-7,NA,TRBV2,CASSDPQGKRNTYEQYF,TGTGCCAGCAGTGATCCGCAGGGGAAAAGGAACACCTACGAGCAGTACTTC
NA,TRBJ1-4,NA,TRBV30,CAWNPWTVGSEKLFF,TGTGCCTGGAATCCTTGGACAGTCGGGAGTGAAAAACTGTTTTTT
TRBD2,TRBJ2-1,NA,TRBV14,CASTLAGVYFEQFF,TGTGCCAGCACACTAGCGGGAGTTTATTTTGAGCAGTTCTTC
TRBD1,TRBJ1-5,NA,TRBV30,CAWSVETGGSQPQHF,TGTGCCTGGAGTGTCGAGACAGGGGGCAGTCAGCCCCAGCATTTT